Listed below are T cell receptor delta chains from one sample, sequenced in a study of gamma-delta T cells after stem cell transplantation. TCRdb redid clone calling on the RT-PCR reads using CATT. The repertoire has thousands of delta-chain clones, approximately 17% of them found once; the top ten carry 4% to 5%. Sequencing was carried out using gamma-delta T cells. These receptors were collected from a human donor. It is not recorded whose cells these are; they may come from a transplant donor. The CDR3 runs from the conserved cysteine through the conserved F or W. Each record gives: CDR3 DNA, CDR3 protein, clone size, V gene, CDR3 length, J gene, D gene. The D gene is left open where the match is weak. Clone size, where shown, is once, few, many, or a class for clones that have expanded.

TGTGCTCTTGGGGAACCCTTCCTCGGTACTGGGGGATCCCCAGCGAGTCCCGATAAACTCATCTTT | CALGEPFLGTGGSPASPDKLIF | few | TRDV1 | 22 | TRDJ1 | TRDD3
NA | CSVPLCSVTQTYGGYTDKLIF | NA | TRAV29/DV5 | 21 | TRDJ1 | NA
TGTGCTCTTGGGGAATGTCTCCCTCTCCTCCTGGGGGATACGCCACAATACTCGTACACCGATAAACTCATCTTT | CALGECLPLLLGDTPQYSYTDKLIF | NA | TRDV1 | 25 | TRDJ1 | TRDD3
TGTGCCTTTACTGGGGCCGGGGCCTTGACAGCACAACTCTTCTTT | CAFTGAGALTAQLFF | NA | TRDV3 | 15 | TRDJ2 | NA
TGTGCCTTTAGCTCCTGGGGATACCCAAGCTCCTGGGACACCCGACAGATGTTTTTC | CAFSSWGYPSSWDTRQMFF | NA | TRDV3 | 19 | TRDJ3 | TRDD3
TGTGCCTGTGACACAGACGTTGGGGGATATGCCAGCTCCTGTGACACCCGACAGATGTTTTTC | CACDTDVGGYASSCDTRQMFF | few | TRDV2 | 21 | TRDJ3 | TRDD3
TGTGCCTTTTGGCAACGAAAGCATAAGAAAAACGGTCTGAGGGGGATGACCGATAAACTCATCTTT | CAFWQRKHKKNGLRGMTDKLIF | few | TRDV3 | 22 | TRDJ1 | TRDD3
TGTGCTCTTGGGGAACAGCGGCTGTACTGGGGGTTGTACACCGATAAACTCATCTTT | CALGEQRLYWGLYTDKLIF | NA | TRDV1 | 19 | TRDJ1 | TRDD3
TGTGCTCTTGGGGAACTCAGGGGTTACTGGGGGATACGCGGGAGCACCGATAAACTCATCTTT | CALGELRGYWGIRGSTDKLIF | few | TRDV1 | 21 | TRDJ1 | TRDD3
TGTGCAGCAAGCGTATTGTCTCTCGAAGGTTGGGGGATACAGACCGATAAACTCATCTTT | CAASVLSLEGWGIQTDKLIF | NA | TRAV29/DV5 | 20 | TRDJ1 | TRDD3
TGTGCTCTTGGGGGGGCGCTTCCTACGTCCCGAACTGGGGGATACGCTCAGTACACCGATAAACTCATCTTT | CALGGALPTSRTGGYAQYTDKLIF | NA | TRDV1 | 24 | TRDJ1 | TRDD3
TGTGCTCTTGGGGGAAAATCTGCGAATAGGGGATACAGATGGGCTTTGACAGCACAACTCTTCTTT | CALGGKSANRGYRWALTAQLFF | medium-sized | TRDV1 | 22 | TRDJ2 | TRDD3
TGTGCTCTTGGGTCCTCCAACTGGGGGGGATCCCCCTATACGTACACCGATAAACTCATCTTT | CALGSSNWGGSPYTYTDKLIF | few | TRDV1 | 21 | TRDJ1 | TRDD3
TGTGCTCTTGGGGAACGTAGGTCTATCGATAAACTCATCTTT | CALGERRSIDKLIF | few | TRDV1 | 14 | TRDJ1 | NA
TGTGCAGCAACTCGATCTCGCATACTGGGGCTCATCTTT | CAATRSRILGLIF | large | TRAV29/DV5 | 13 | TRDJ1 | TRDD3
TGTGCCTTTCCGGGGGATCGATTGGCCGGCGATAAACTCATCTTT | CAFPGDRLAGDKLIF | few | TRDV3 | 15 | TRDJ1 | TRDD3
TGTGCCTGTGACACAAGCTGGGGGAGCTCCTGGGACACCCGACAGATGTTTTTC | CACDTSWGSSWDTRQMFF | large | TRDV2 | 18 | TRDJ3 | TRDD3
TGTGCTCTTGGGGAACTAGGCCCGCCTTCCTACACCCTGGGGGATGGAACCGATAAACTCATCTTT | CALGELGPPSYTLGDGTDKLIF | NA | TRDV1 | 22 | TRDJ1 | NA
TGTGCTCTTGGGGAACCCGGGGGATACATGGTAAAAACCGATAAACTCATCTTT | CALGEPGGYMVKTDKLIF | NA | TRDV1 | 18 | TRDJ1 | TRDD3
TGTGCCTGTGACGTGGGGGATTTGACAGCACAACTCTTCTTT | CACDVGDLTAQLFF | large | TRDV2 | 14 | TRDJ2 | TRDD3
TGTGCTCTTGGGGAACTACATACGACGACTGGTGGGACCGATAAACTCATCTTT | CALGELHTTTGGTDKLIF | few | TRDV1 | 18 | TRDJ1 | NA
TGTGCTCTTGGGGAATACGGCCCCGTCTTGAACTGGGGGATACCCGATAAACTCATCTTT | CALGEYGPVLNWGIPDKLIF | medium-sized | TRDV1 | 20 | TRDJ1 | TRDD3
TGTGCCTGTGACACTGGGGGAGCTTTGACAGCACAACTCTTCTTT | CACDTGGALTAQLFF | large | TRDV2 | 15 | TRDJ2 | TRDD3
TGTGCTCTTGGGGAACTAGGGCTACATCCTACGTTTCAACTTACTGGGGGATACTGGGTCACCGATAAACTCATCTTT | CALGELGLHPTFQLTGGYWVTDKLIF | few | TRDV1 | 26 | TRDJ1 | TRDD3
TGTGCTCTTGGGGGACCCTTCCTACGGGACCTACTGGGGGCCTCCTGGGACACCCGACAGATGTTTTTC | CALGGPFLRDLLGASWDTRQMFF | few | TRDV1 | 23 | TRDJ3 | NA
TGTGCTCTTGGGGAACTCCATCCTACGTGGGGGGATAAGGCACAACTCTTCTTT | CALGELHPTWGDKAQLFF | few | TRDV1 | 18 | TRDJ2 | TRDD3
TGTGCTCTAGCCCCCTCCTACCTATACTGGGGGATACCCTATCTACAGACAGCACAACTCTTCTTT | CALAPSYLYWGIPYLQTAQLFF | NA | TRDV1 | 22 | TRDJ2 | TRDD3
TGTGCCTGTGACACCAAGTCGGTGGGGGACCCGGCGAGCTCCTGGGACACCCGACAGATGTTTTTC | CACDTKSVGDPASSWDTRQMFF | few | TRDV2 | 22 | TRDJ3 | TRDD3
TGTGCCTGTGTCCGGCTACCGCTTAGGGGACGCCCTTACACCGATAAACTCATCTTT | CACVRLPLRGRPYTDKLIF | medium-sized | TRDV2 | 19 | TRDJ1 | NA
TGTGCCTGTGACGCCGCGGGTTTGGGGGATACCCAGGAAGACTCCTGGGACACCCGACAGATGTTTTTC | CACDAAGLGDTQEDSWDTRQMFF | medium-sized | TRDV2 | 23 | TRDJ3 | TRDD3
TGTGCCCGTGACGGGTTCTTTGGGGGACCCAGCTCCTGGGACACCCGACAGATGTTTTTC | CARDGFFGGPSSWDTRQMFF | NA | TRDV2 | 20 | TRDJ3 | TRDD3
TGTGCAGCAAGCATTACTGGGGGATACGCGACCGATAAACTCATCTTT | CAASITGGYATDKLIF | medium-sized | TRAV29/DV5 | 16 | TRDJ1 | TRDD3
TGTGCCTGTGACACCGGCTCGACTTTGTCGGGGATACTGGACTGGGACACCCGACAGATGTTTTTC | CACDTGSTLSGILDWDTRQMFF | medium-sized | TRDV2 | 22 | TRDJ3 | TRDD3
TGTGCTCTTGGGGAATTTGACGATGGGGGATACGATGAGTACACCGATAAACTCATCTTT | CALGEFDDGGYDEYTDKLIF | few | TRDV1 | 20 | TRDJ1 | TRDD3
TGTGCTCTTGGGGAACAGGCTCAGGGGATACAAGGACTGACAGCACAACTCTTCTTT | CALGEQAQGIQGLTAQLFF | NA | TRDV1 | 19 | TRDJ2 | TRDD3
TGTGCTCTTGGGGAACCTTCCTACGTGACTCTGGGGGATACGCAAAAACTCATCTTT | CALGEPSYVTLGDTQKLIF | medium-sized | TRDV1 | 19 | TRDJ1 | TRDD3
TGTGCTCTTGGGGAAAGGCTTCCTGAGGTTAAAGAGACCGATAAACTCATCTTT | CALGERLPEVKETDKLIF | NA | TRDV1 | 18 | TRDJ1 | NA
TGTGCAGCAACCATGTTACTGGGGGCCTCTTACACCGATAAACTCATCTTT | CAATMLLGASYTDKLIF | medium-sized | TRAV29/DV5 | 17 | TRDJ1 | TRDD3
TGTGCTCTTGGGGAACTATCACTGGGGGATCACACCGATAAACTCATCTTC | CALGELSLGDHTDKLIF | few | TRDV1 | 17 | TRDJ1 | TRDD3
TGTGCTTCCATGGCTCGTACTGGGGGATACGGGGAGAGGTACACCGATAAACTCATCTTT | CASMARTGGYGERYTDKLIF | NA | TRDV3 | 20 | TRDJ1 | TRDD3
TGTGCCTGTGATCCCGTCCTGGGGGATCTGTCCTTGGACACCCGACAGATGTTTTTC | CACDPVLGDLSLDTRQMFF | NA | TRDV2 | 19 | TRDJ3 | TRDD3
TGTGCTCTTGGGGAGGGCAGAGCTTACACCGATAAACTCATCTTT | CALGEGRAYTDKLIF | NA | TRDV1 | 15 | TRDJ1 | NA
TGTGCTCTTGGGGACCGTTCTTCCTACGTCGGGCTGGGGGTCCTGTACACAGATAAACTCATCTTT | CALGDRSSYVGLGVLYTDKLIF | few | TRDV1 | 22 | TRDJ1 | NA
TGTGCTCTTGGGGAAAGTCCTAAAGAGGAAATTAGCGCGGATACGCGGTGGTCTTACACCGATAAACTCATCTTT | CALGESPKEEISADTRWSYTDKLIF | NA | TRDV1 | 25 | TRDJ1 | TRDD3
TGTGCTCTTGGGGAAAATGTGGATTCCCTAATACTGGGGGATACGTACACCGATAAACTCATCTTT | CALGENVDSLILGDTYTDKLIF | few | TRDV1 | 22 | TRDJ1 | TRDD3
TGTGCTCTTGGGGACAGCCTTCCTACGTCGCTGGGGGCTCTTCGGCACACCGATAAACTCATCTTT | CALGDSLPTSLGALRHTDKLIF | NA | TRDV1 | 22 | TRDJ1 | TRDD2
TGTGCAGCAAGCGGAGGGGGATACCCGACAGCACAACTCTTCTTT | CAASGGGYPTAQLFF | NA | TRAV29/DV5 | 15 | TRDJ2 | TRDD3
TGTGCCTTGGGGCCTGCCGACAGGGACACCGATAAACTCATCTTT | CALGPADRDTDKLIF | NA | TRDV3 | 15 | TRDJ1 | NA
TGTGCCTGTGACTCTGTCCTGGGGGATACCCCCTTGGACACCCGACAGACGTTTTTC | CACDSVLGDTPLDTRQTFF | few | TRDV2 | 19 | TRDJ3 | TRDD3
TGTGCCTGTGACACCTGGGGGAGCTCCTTGGTCCCCCGACAACTGTTTTTC | CACDTWGSSLVPRQLFF | few | TRDV2 | 17 | TRDJ3 | TRDD3
TGTGCTCTTGGGGAACTAACCCTTGGGGGATACAAGTACACCGATAAACTCATCTTT | CALGELTLGGYKYTDKLIF | few | TRDV1 | 19 | TRDJ1 | TRDD3